This T cell receptor (beta chain) was recorded in a study of blood T cell repertoires in COVID-19. About the research overall: The samples span acute and convalescent COVID-19 from the United States, Italy and Spain. PBMCs, B-cell-depleted T cells, or T cells provided the cDNA or gDNA that made up the material.

CDR1 KGHDR and CDR2 SFDVKD come from the germline V gene. The CDR3 is made up of 15 amino acids. V was clipped by 4 bases and J by 2 bases, with 10 bases between them. Original processing notes: From reference gene primer amplification, estimates of nucleated cell counts were derived. Here immunoSEQ multiplex PCR was the method, and the copy in TCRdb shows in-frame clones only, minus some. V and J calls and clone size follow that table, whereas D and trimming were derived from the DNA. The sample consists of about 280,000 clones, approximately 86% of them appearing once. As concerns this clone: This same CDR3 is encoded by further DNA sequences in the sample.

The clonotype originates from a woman under 40 who had recovered from COVID-19. The V gene is TRBV24-1, the J gene TRBJ2-2; perhaps TRBD1 as D (5 bases). The material sequenced was peripheral blood. Here the CDR3 reads CATSDPDRNTGELFF. CDR3 bases: TGTGCCACCAGTGACCCAGACAGAAACACCGGGGAGCTGTTTTTT.